The entry that follows covers one T cell receptor (beta chain) sequence. Its antigen is still unknown. This record belongs to a study of identical twins. Notes on the study in general: Beta out-of-frame sequences showed weaker excess sharing between twins. Models underestimated TCR alpha sharing (out-of-frame) in monozygotic twins. Insertions were reduced in abundant cord blood beta clonotypes but not in memory repertoires.

Addition of a universal primer site occurred through template switching, and cDNA carried unique molecular identifiers. TCRdb ran MiXCR on the 5' RACE reads and lists one entry per CDR3 protein. The data hold approximately 530,000 distinct CDR3 sequences, with around 22% observed a single time. The CDR3 has 13 residues. The germline gives CDR1 SGHVS, CDR2 FNYEAQ. Trimming removed 2 bases from V and 7 bases from J, with 8 bases in between. These sequences were also reported in another study, on yellow fever vaccine responses in identical twins.

V gene TRBV7-6 combines with J gene TRBJ1-4; D remains ambiguous. Sequencing used CD4+ T cells sorted from blood. The TCR comes from a woman aged 18-35 years in good health. CDR3 in DNA: TGTGCCAGCAGCTTAATGGAGCTTGAAAAACTGTTTTTT. Residues: CASSLMELEKLFF.